Included here is one T cell receptor (beta chain) sequence, with context. This sample stems from a study of tumor-infiltrating lymphocytes in primary liver carcinoma. The study co-extracted DNA and RNA from 20-30 mg of unsorted bulk tissue. There were only treatment-naive patients, all with chronic HBV infection. Per tumor, sampling covered five separate regions. The germline V gene has CDR1 SNHLY and CDR2 FYNNEI. CDR3 length: 15 residues. V shed 1 base, J shed 4 bases, and the junction held 0 bases outside the gene matches. From around 530 ng of total RNA, TCR beta-specific cDNA was reverse-transcribed using a constant-region primer. Researchers made the TCR beta libraries by running three nested multiplex PCR rounds with slightly modified ARM-PCR. Two initial PCR rounds of around 9 cycles each paired TRBV1-TRBV30 forward primers with a C-beta reverse primer. TCRdb analysed the multiplex PCR reads with MiXCR anew, one entry per CDR3 protein. The data contain roughly 120,000 distinct CDR3 sequences, 60% to 80% of them singletons.

The chain recombines TRBV2 with TRBJ2-1; TRBD2 aligns across 11 bases. This TCR was sampled from a woman aged 55-70 years with primary liver carcinoma and hepatitis B virus infection. Sequenced input: liver tumor tissue from sampling region 3. Indicated subset: tumor region T3, left-lateral pole. The CDR3, as DNA: TGTGCCAGCAGTGAAGGACTAGCGGGGTACAATGAGCAGTTCTTC. It codes for CASSEGLAGYNEQFF.